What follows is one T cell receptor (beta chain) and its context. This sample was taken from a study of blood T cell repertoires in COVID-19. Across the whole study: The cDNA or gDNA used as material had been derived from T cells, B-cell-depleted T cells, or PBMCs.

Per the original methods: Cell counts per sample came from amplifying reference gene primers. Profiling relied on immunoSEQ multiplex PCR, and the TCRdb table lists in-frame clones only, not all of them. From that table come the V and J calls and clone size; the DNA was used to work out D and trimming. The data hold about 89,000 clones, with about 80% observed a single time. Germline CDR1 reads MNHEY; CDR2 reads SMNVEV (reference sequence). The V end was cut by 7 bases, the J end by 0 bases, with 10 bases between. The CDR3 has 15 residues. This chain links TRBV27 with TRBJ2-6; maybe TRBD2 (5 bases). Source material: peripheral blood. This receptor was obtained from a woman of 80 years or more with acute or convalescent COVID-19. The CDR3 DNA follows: TGTGCCAGCACCAGTCGGGGCTCTGGGGCCAACGTCCTGACTTTC. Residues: CASTSRGSGANVLTF.